This T cell receptor (beta chain) was recovered during a study of response to subunit inactivated influenza vaccine (dated by TCRdb to about 2018). Some background on the complete study: Deep quantitative profiling of the T cell receptor repertoire was used in the study to follow responses to a trivalent subunit inactivated influenza vaccine.

As regards this clonotype: The antigen it binds to is not known. It has no much larger one-base neighbor in the sample; base qualities were not kept.

V is clipped by 1 base and J by 3 bases, and the sequence between their germline boundaries is 31 bases long. The CDR3, from cysteine to phenylalanine, totals 21 residues. Kept here is only the CDR3 DNA, which spans 63 bases and is read in frame from base 1. Points the paper makes about the study in general: According to the authors, only a limited number of new T cells may be recruited by each seasonal influenza vaccination.

To prepare the library, RT-PCR was applied. Sequencing used an Illumina HiSeq 2500. Using fastp trimming at Q25 and MiXCR clonotype assembly, TCRdb reanalyzed the public sequencing data and kept in-frame beta chains. All rows with the same CDR3 protein become a single entry with the most common DNA and genes. This sample is represented by approximately 520,000 distinct CDR3 sequences; 25% of them were singletons. Less than 2.5% of the sample is in the top ten clones. The material sequenced was CD4+ T cells sorted from PBMCs, taken 5 to 6 days after vaccination. Recombination joined TRBV12-3 or TRBV12-4 with TRBJ2-7; the D call is tentative, TRBD1 or TRBD2, as each matches 5 bases. This sequence was found in a man aged 45-65 years who received an inactivated influenza vaccine. Donor details come from another sample of the same person, matched by shared clones. The CDR3 reads as follows: CASSLVDRRSLTMGVGYEQYF. The DNA sequence follows: TGTGCCAGCAGTTTAGTCGACCGGCGAAGTTTAACGATGGGGGTCGGCTACGAGCAGTACTTC.